The 25 T cell receptor beta chains below were found in one sample sequenced in a study of blood T cell repertoires in COVID-19 (dated by TCRdb to between 2020 and 2021). Library generation was performed with the immunoSEQ multiplex PCR assay. This is the immuneACCESS table as TCRdb keeps it, with only in-frame sequences that have V and J called. A part of the clones is gone; compared with another copy, unresolved V genes explain less than half, and the rest is unexplained. In this sample the table shows approximately 100,000 clones, approximately 90% of which occur a single time. Roughly 0.99% of the sample is taken by the ten largest. Specimen: peripheral blood. These receptors originate from a man aged 55 to 69 with acute or convalescent COVID-19.

The V call is TRBV5-1, the J call TRBJ2-5; 10 bases align to TRBD2. CDR3 length: 15 amino acids. CDR1 is SGHRS and CDR2 is YFSETQ in the germline V gene. The V segment lost 5 bases and the J segment 5 bases; nucleotides outside the gene matches: 9. The CDR3 here is CASRAAGGPGETQYF. As DNA, the CDR3 is TGCGCCAGCAGAGCAGCGGGAGGGCCAGGGGAGACCCAGTACTTC.

The chain is built from TRBV7-9 and TRBJ1-6; D gene ambiguous. CDR1 SEHNR and CDR2 FQNEAQ come from the germline V gene (reference sequence). This CDR3 is 17 amino acids long. With 1 base removed from V and 0 bases from J, the gap between germline ends came to 10 bases. The CDR3 sequence: CASSLEVGSSYNSPLHF. In DNA, the CDR3 is TGTGCCAGCAGCTTAGAAGTTGGCAGCTCCTATAATTCACCCCTCCACTTT.

The V gene is TRBV10-2, the J gene TRBJ1-2, with D perhaps TRBD1 (6 bases). Trimming cost V 0 bases and J 5 bases, with 7 bases left between them. The germline V gene encodes CDR1 WSHSY and CDR2 SAAADI. The CDR3 runs to 13 residues. In nucleotides, the CDR3 is TGCGCCAGCAGTGAGTCTGGGACATATGGCTACACCTTC. Protein product: CASSESGTYGYTF.

This sequence joins TRBV9 and TRBJ2-3, with 10 bases fitting TRBD2. Germline assignment: CDR1 SGDLS and CDR2 YYNGEE. CDR3 size: 16 residues. V gave up 1 base and J gave up 3 bases; unmatched junction bases: 5. In DNA form, the CDR3 reads TGTGCCAGCAGCGTATCTAGCGGGGGTCCGACAGATACGCAGTATTTT. Amino acids: CASSVSSGGPTDTQYF.

The V and J genes are TRBV28 and TRBJ2-1, with 11 bases fitting TRBD2. J was trimmed by 9 bases and V by 5 bases; bases with no gene match: 9. The CDR3 runs 15 residues. Germline-derived CDR1 and CDR2 are MDHEN and SYDVKM. DNA of the CDR3: TGTGCCAGCAGTCCCGCGGGACTAGCGGCGAGTGAGCAGTTCTTC. Translation: CASSPAGLAASEQFF.

This chain links TRBV6-5 with TRBJ2-1; 10 nucleotides align to TRBD2. The CDR3 covers 14 residues. The V and J ends lost 10 bases and 1 base, in that order; junction bases with no gene match: 4. Germline CDR1 reads MNHEY; CDR2 reads SVGAGI. The chain's CDR3 is CATQLAGSYNEQFF. The CDR3 DNA reads TGTGCCACCCAACTAGCGGGATCCTACAATGAGCAGTTCTTC.

This rearrangement joins TRBV24-1 to TRBJ1-3; the D is unclear. This CDR3 contains 15 residues. Trimming removed 1 base at V and 1 base at J, with 7 bases between. Germline V gives CDR1 KGHDR, CDR2 SFDVKD. Here the CDR3 reads CATSDFGSSGNTIYF. Here the CDR3 DNA reads TGTGCCACCAGTGATTTTGGTAGTTCTGGAAACACCATATATTTT.

This rearrangement joins TRBV6-5 to TRBJ2-1; 9 nucleotides match TRBD2. CDR3 length: 15 amino acids. CDR1 MNHEY and CDR2 SVGAGI come from the germline V gene. The junction had 7 bases not matched to a gene; V was cut back by 7 bases and J by 3 bases. CDR3 amino acids: CASIGSGRIYNEQFF. CDR3 nucleotide sequence: TGTGCCAGCATTGGGAGCGGGAGGATCTACAATGAGCAGTTCTTC.

The chain links TRBV28 to TRBJ2-2; D unclear. Germline V gene lookup returns CDR1 MDHEN and CDR2 SYDVKM. V was trimmed by 1 base and J by 9 bases, leaving 9 bases between them. CDR3 length: 13 residues. Here the CDR3 reads CASSLSGIRELFF. The CDR3, as DNA: TGTGCCAGCAGTTTATCTGGCATAAGGGAGCTGTTTTTT.

The chain employs TRBV19 and TRBJ1-4; maybe TRBD1 (6 bases). With 8 bases removed from V and 5 bases from J, the gap between germline ends came to 12 bases. CDR3 length equals 13 residues. CDR1 and CDR2 from the germline V gene are LNHDA and SQIVND (reference sequence). Here the CDR3 DNA reads TGTGCCAGTGGACAGAACCTAAATGAAAAACTGTTTTTT. Translating it yields CASGQNLNEKLFF.

This chain joins TRBV10-1 and TRBJ2-7; a possible D gene is TRBD2 (6 bases). Germline loops: CDR1 WNHNN, CDR2 SYGVQD (reference sequence). Trimming cost V 7 bases and J 3 bases, with 19 bases left between them. The CDR3 loop spans 15 amino acids. The CDR3 DNA sequence: TGCGCCAGCACCCCCGCATCGCCGGGACTCTACGAGCAGTACTTC. Translated: CASTPASPGLYEQYF.

The table lists this clone with a count of one. This chain connects TRBV27 to TRBJ2-7; D remains ambiguous. Deletions cut 4 bases from V and 0 bases from J, with 16 bases between. The CDR3 covers 16 residues. Germline CDR1 MNHEY, CDR2 SMNVEV (reference sequence). In DNA form, the CDR3 reads TGTGCCAGCAGTTCTTCCCGTCCCGAGAGCTCCTACGAGCAGTACTTC. It translates to CASSSSRPESSYEQYF.

DNA for the CDR3: TGTGCCAGCAGTTTATCAGGGGAAGTAGCTAACTATGGCTACACCTTC. It codes for CASSLSGEVANYGYTF. J is TRBJ1-2 and V is TRBV27; the D gene is possibly TRBD1 (5 bases). The CDR3 contains 16 residues. Germline V gene lookup returns CDR1 MNHEY and CDR2 SMNVEV (reference sequence). V was clipped by 0 bases and J by 0 bases, with 11 bases between them.

This clone was detected only once. The CDR3 DNA reads as TGCGCCAGCAACTCTGGGGAGGCCCATAACACTGAAGCTTTCTTT. Protein product: CASNSGEAHNTEAFF. The V and J genes are TRBV5-1 and TRBJ1-1; D is unclear. The CDR3 spans 15 residues. The germline V gene encodes CDR1 SGHRS and CDR2 YFSETQ. V lost 6 bases and J 2 bases, leaving 17 bases between the germline ends.

The chain couples TRBV11-2 to TRBJ1-3; D remains unclear. Per germline, CDR1 SGHAT and CDR2 FQNNGV. The germline V and J ends were trimmed by 0 bases and 6 bases, with 12 bases remaining between them. The CDR3 extends over 15 amino acids. The CDR3: CASSLDRRLVNTIYF. The CDR3, as DNA: TGTGCCAGCAGCTTAGATCGCCGCCTAGTAAACACCATATATTTT.

J is TRBJ1-5 and V is TRBV28; 7 bases are a match to TRBD1. This CDR3 contains 15 residues. J lost 2 bases, V lost 5 bases, and 6 bases had no gene match. In germline, CDR1 is MDHEN, CDR2 SYDVKM. CDR3 sequence: CASSGDRDGNQPQHF. The CDR3 nucleotides are TGTGCCAGCAGTGGGGACAGAGATGGCAATCAGCCCCAGCATTTT.

The table lists this clone with a count of one. The V gene is TRBV10-2, the J gene TRBJ1-1; D unresolved. Germline V gene lookup returns CDR1 WSHSY and CDR2 SAAADI. The V end was cut by 0 bases, the J end by 8 bases, with 7 bases between. This CDR3 region has 12 residues. Written as DNA, the CDR3 is TGCGCCAGCAGTGAGTCGCAGTGGGAAGCTTTCTTT. Translating gives CASSESQWEAFF.

J is TRBJ1-5 and V is TRBV7-9, with D perhaps matching TRBD1 (6 bases). The CDR3 is 14 residues long. Germline V gene sequence: CDR1 SEHNR, CDR2 FQNEAQ (reference sequence). V shed 3 bases and J shed 5 bases, with 11 bases lying between them. The CDR3 DNA follows: TGTGCCAGCAGCTTGTCGGGGGGCCATCAGCCCCAGCATTTT. It is translated as CASSLSGGHQPQHF.

The chain uses TRBV15 and TRBJ2-5; D possibly corresponds to TRBD2 (8 bases). The CDR3 is 13 amino acids. Trimming removed 8 bases at V and 5 bases at J, with 15 bases between. Germline lookup yields CDR1 LNHNV and CDR2 YYDKDF (reference sequence). The CDR3 protein is CATRQGGRETQYF. CDR3 DNA sequence: TGTGCCACCCGACAGGGCGGGAGGGAGACCCAGTACTTC.

The chain links TRBV5-4 to TRBJ1-4, with 7 bases aligning to TRBD1. There are 14 residues in the CDR3. Trimming took 4 bases from V and 7 from J; bases not matched to a gene: 7. Germline CDR1 reads SGHNT; CDR2 reads YYREEE (reference sequence). The CDR3 nucleotides read TGTGCCAGCAGCGTCGACAGGGTTACTGAAAAACTGTTTTTT. Its translation is CASSVDRVTEKLFF.

V usage is TRBV27 and J usage is TRBJ1-2; maybe TRBD1 (5 bases). This CDR3 contains 12 residues. Trimming stripped 3 bases from V and 8 bases from J, with 10 bases between. Per the germline V gene, CDR1 is MNHEY and CDR2 is SMNVEV (reference sequence). CDR3 amino acids: CASSLVGGGYTF. The CDR3 nucleotides read TGTGCCAGCAGTTTGGTCGGGGGGGGCTACACCTTC.

The chain recombines TRBV11-2 with TRBJ2-4, with 10 bases lining up with TRBD1. The J segment lost 8 bases and the V segment lost 5 bases, leaving 12 bases of the junction unmatched. Germline V gives CDR1 SGHAT, CDR2 FQNNGV. This CDR3 contains 16 residues. The CDR3 sequence: CASSPGTGVLLDIQYF. In DNA form, the CDR3 reads TGTGCCAGCAGCCCGGGGACAGGGGTTCTTTTGGACATTCAGTACTTC.

J is TRBJ2-3 and V is TRBV5-1; TRBD1 agrees at 9 bases. V lost 4 bases to trimming and J lost 1 base; unmatched junction nucleotides: 4. The CDR3 runs to 15 residues. The germline CDR1 and CDR2 sequences are SGHRS and YFSETQ. The chain's CDR3 is CASSVTGGGTDTQYF. CDR3 DNA sequence: TGCGCCAGCAGCGTGACAGGGGGAGGCACAGATACGCAGTATTTT.

This chain connects TRBV9 to TRBJ1-1, with 7 bases aligning to TRBD1. CDR1 is SGDLS and CDR2 is YYNGEE in the germline V gene. The CDR3 sequence is 12 residues long. The ends lost 3 bases at V and 7 bases at J; junction bases unmatched: 3. Here the CDR3 reads CASSATGLEAFF. The CDR3 region has the DNA TGTGCCAGCAGCGCGACAGGGCTTGAAGCTTTCTTT.

The J gene is TRBJ2-5, the V gene TRBV6-6; 9 bases fit TRBD1. Trimming at V came to 5 bases and at J to 14 bases, leaving 9 bases not matched to a gene. The V gene's germline CDR1 is MNHNY and CDR2 SVGAGI (reference sequence). CDR3 length equals 12 residues. CDR3 DNA: TGTGCCAGCAGTCCCCTCGGACAGGGGTTTTACTTC. Translated: CASSPLGQGFYF.